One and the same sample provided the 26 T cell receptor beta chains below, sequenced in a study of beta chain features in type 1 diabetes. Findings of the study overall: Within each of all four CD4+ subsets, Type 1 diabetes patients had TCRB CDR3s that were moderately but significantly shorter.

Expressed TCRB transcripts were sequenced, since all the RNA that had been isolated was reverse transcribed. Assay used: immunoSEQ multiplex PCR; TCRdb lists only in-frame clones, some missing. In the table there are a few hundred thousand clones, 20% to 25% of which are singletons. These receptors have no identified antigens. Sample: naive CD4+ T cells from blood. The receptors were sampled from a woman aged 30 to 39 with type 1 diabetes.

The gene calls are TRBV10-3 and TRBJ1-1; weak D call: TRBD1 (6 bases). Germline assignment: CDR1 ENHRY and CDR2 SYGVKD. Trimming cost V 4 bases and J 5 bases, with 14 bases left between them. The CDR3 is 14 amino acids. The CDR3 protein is CAISGQGRQTEAFF. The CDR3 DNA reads TGTGCCATCAGTGGGCAGGGGCGGCAAACTGAAGCTTTCTTT.

CDR3 amino acids: CASSLGDGGQGVTEAFF. CDR3 in DNA: TGTGCCAGCAGCTTGGGGGACGGCGGACAGGGGGTCACTGAAGCTTTCTTT. V gene TRBV5-6 combines with J gene TRBJ1-1; 10 nucleotides agree with TRBD1. Germline trimming cut 0 bases from V and 4 bases from J; bases unmatched to any gene: 9. This CDR3 is 17 amino acids long. The germline V gene encodes CDR1 SGHDT and CDR2 YYEEEE.

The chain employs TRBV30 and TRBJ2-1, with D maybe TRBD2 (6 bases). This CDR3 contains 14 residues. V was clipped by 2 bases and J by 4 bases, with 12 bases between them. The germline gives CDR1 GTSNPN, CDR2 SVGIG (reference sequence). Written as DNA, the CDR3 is TGTGCCTGGAGTAGAGGGACTTTATACAATGAGCAGTTCTTC. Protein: CAWSRGTLYNEQFF.

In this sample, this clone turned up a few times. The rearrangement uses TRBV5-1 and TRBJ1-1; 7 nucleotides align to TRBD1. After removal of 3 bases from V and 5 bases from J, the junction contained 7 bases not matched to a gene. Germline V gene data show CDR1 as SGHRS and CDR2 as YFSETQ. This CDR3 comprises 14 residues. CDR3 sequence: CASSSGQITTEAFF. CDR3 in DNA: TGCGCCAGCAGCTCGGGACAGATTACAACTGAAGCTTTCTTT.

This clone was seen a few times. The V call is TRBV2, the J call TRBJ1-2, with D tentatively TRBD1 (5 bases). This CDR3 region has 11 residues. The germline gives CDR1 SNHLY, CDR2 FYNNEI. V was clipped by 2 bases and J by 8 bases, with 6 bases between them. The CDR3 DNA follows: TGTGCCAGCAGTGAAAGGGGAGGCTACACCTTC. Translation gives CASSERGGYTF. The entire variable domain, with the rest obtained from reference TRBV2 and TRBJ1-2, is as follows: EPEVTQTPSHQVTQMGQEVILRCVPISNHLYFYWYRQILGQKVEFLVSFYNNEISEKSEIFDDQFSVERPDGSNFTLKIRSTKLEDSAMYFCASSERGGYTFGSGTRLTVV.

The CDR3 spells CASTRTSGRAYNEQFF. The CDR3 coding sequence is TGCGCCAGCACACGTACAAGCGGGAGGGCCTACAATGAGCAGTTCTTC. This rearrangement joins TRBV5-1 to TRBJ2-1; 10 nucleotides match TRBD2. This CDR3 region has 16 residues. Germline values: CDR1 SGHRS, CDR2 YFSETQ. The V and J ends lost 6 bases and 2 bases, in that order; junction bases with no gene match: 8.

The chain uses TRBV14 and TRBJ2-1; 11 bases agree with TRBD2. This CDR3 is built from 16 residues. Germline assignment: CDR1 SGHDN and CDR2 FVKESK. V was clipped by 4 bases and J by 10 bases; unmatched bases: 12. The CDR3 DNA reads TGTGCCAGCAGCCTTTTAGCGGGAGGGCCTTCGGAGGAGCAGTTCTTC. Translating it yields CASSLLAGGPSEEQFF.

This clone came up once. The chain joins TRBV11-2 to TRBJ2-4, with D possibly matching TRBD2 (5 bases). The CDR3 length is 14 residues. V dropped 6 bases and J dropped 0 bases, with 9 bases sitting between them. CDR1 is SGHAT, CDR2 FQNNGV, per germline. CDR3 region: CASRPGGAKNIQYF. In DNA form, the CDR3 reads TGTGCCAGCAGACCAGGAGGAGCCAAAAACATTCAGTACTTC.

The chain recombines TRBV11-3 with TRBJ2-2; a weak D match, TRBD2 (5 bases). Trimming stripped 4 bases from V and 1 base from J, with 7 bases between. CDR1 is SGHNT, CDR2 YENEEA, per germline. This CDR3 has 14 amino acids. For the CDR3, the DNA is TGTGCCAGCAGCTACGGACTGAACACCGGGGAGCTGTTTTTT. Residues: CASSYGLNTGELFF. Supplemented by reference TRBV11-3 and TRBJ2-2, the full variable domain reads EAGVVQSPRYKIIEKKQPVAFWCNPISGHNTLYWYLQNLGQGPELLIRYENEEAVDDSQLPKDRFSAERLKGVDSTLKIQPAELGDSAVYLCASSYGLNTGELFFGEGSRLTVL.

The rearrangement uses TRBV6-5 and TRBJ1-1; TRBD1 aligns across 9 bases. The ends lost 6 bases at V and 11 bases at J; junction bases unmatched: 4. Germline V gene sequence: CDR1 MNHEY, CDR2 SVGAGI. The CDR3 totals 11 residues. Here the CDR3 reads CASRTGGSAFF. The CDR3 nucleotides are TGTGCCAGCAGAACAGGGGGCAGTGCTTTCTTT.

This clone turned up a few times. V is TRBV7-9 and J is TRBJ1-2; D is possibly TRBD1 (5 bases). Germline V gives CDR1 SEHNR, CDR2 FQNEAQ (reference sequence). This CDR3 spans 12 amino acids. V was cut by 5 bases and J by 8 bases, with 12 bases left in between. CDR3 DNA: TGTGCCAGCAGCCCGGGGGGACCCGGCTACACCTTC. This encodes CASSPGGPGYTF.

As DNA, the CDR3 is TGCGCCAGCAGCCAAGTGTCAGTTCAGCCCCAGCATTTT. This gives the protein CASSQVSVQPQHF. This chain links TRBV4-1 with TRBJ1-5; no firm D call. Germline loops: CDR1 MGHRA, CDR2 YSYEKL. The CDR3 length is 13 residues. The V end lost 1 base, the J end lost 6 bases, and 7 bases lay between the germline ends.

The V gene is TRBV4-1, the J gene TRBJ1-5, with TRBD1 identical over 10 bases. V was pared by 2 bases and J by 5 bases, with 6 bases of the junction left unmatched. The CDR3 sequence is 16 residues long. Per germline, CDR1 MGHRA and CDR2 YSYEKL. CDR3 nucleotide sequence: TGCGCCAGCAGCCAAATGGGGGACAGGGGATATCAGCCCCAGCATTTT. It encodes CASSQMGDRGYQPQHF.

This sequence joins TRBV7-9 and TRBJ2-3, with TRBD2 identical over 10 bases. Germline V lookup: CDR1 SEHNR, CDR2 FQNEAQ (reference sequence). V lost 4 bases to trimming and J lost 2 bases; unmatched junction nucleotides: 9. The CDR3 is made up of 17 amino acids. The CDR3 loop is CASSSGLLAGVTDTQYF. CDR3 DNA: TGTGCCAGCAGCTCCGGCTTGCTAGCGGGGGTCACAGATACGCAGTATTTT.

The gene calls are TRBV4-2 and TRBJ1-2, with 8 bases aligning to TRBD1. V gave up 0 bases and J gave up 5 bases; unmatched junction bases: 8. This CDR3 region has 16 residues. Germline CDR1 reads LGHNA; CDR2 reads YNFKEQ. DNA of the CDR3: TGTGCCAGCAGCCAAGAAGTGGACAGGGTGAGGTATGGCTACACCTTC. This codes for CASSQEVDRVRYGYTF.

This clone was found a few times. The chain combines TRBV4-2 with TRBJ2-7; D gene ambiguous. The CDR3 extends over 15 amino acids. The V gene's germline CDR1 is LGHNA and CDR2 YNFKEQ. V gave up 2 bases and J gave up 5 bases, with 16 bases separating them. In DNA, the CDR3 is TGTGCCAGCAGCCAATCCCTAGAGATCTACGACGAGCAGTACTTC. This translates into CASSQSLEIYDEQYF.

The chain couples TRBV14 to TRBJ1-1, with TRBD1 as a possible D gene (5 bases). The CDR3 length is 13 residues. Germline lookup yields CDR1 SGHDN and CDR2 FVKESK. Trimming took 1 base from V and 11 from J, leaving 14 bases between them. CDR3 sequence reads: CASSQAGGGWAFF. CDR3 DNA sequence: TGTGCCAGCAGCCAAGCGGGCGGGGGATGGGCTTTCTTT. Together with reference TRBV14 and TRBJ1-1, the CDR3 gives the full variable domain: EAGVTQFPSHSVIEKGQTVTLRCDPISGHDNLYWYRRVMGKEIKFLLHFVKESKQDESGMPNNRFLAERTGGTYSTLKVQPAELEDSGVYFCASSQAGGGWAFFGQGTRLTVV.

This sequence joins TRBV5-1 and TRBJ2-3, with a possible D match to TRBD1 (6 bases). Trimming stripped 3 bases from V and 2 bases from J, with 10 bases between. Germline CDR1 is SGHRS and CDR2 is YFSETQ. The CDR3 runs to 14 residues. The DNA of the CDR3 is TGCGCCAGCAGCTCGACAGGACTCACAGATACGCAGTATTTT. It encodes CASSSTGLTDTQYF.

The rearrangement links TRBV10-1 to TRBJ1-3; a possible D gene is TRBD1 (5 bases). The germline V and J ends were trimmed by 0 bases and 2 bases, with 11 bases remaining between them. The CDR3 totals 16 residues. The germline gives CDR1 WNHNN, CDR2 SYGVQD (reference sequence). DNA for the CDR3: TGCGCCAGCAGTGAGTCTCGGGGGAGCACTGGAAACACCATATATTTT. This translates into CASSESRGSTGNTIYF.

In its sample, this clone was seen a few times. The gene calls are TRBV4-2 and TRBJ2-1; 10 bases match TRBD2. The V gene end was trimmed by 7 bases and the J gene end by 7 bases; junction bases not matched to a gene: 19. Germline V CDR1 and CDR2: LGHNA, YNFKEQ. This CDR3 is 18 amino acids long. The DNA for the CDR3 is TGTGCCAGCACCATTCTATCAGGGGCTAGCGGGAGTAAAAATGAGCAGTTCTTC. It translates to CASTILSGASGSKNEQFF.

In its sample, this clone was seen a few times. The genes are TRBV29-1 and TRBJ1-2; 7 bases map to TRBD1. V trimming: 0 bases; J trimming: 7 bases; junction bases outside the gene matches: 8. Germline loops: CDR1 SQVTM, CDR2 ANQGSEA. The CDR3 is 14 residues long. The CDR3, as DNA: TGCAGCGTTGAAGACGACAGGGAGTGGCCTGGCTACACCTTC. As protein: CSVEDDREWPGYTF.

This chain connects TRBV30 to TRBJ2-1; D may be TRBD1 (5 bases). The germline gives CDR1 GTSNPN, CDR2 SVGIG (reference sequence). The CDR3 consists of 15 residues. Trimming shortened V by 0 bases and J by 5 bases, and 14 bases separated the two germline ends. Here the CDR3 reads CAWSVGQGLNNEQFF. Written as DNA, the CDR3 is TGTGCCTGGAGTGTTGGCCAGGGCCTAAACAATGAGCAGTTCTTC.

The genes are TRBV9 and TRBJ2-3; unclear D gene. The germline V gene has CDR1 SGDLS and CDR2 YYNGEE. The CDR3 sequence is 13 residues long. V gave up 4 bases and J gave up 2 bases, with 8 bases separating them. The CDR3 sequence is CASSPQITDTQYF. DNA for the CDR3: TGTGCCAGCAGCCCCCAAATCACAGATACGCAGTATTTT.

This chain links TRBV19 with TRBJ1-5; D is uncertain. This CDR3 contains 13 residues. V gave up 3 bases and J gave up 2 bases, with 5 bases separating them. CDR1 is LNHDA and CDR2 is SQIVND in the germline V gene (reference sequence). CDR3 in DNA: TGTGCCAGTAGTATCTCGGGCAATCAGCCCCAGCATTTT. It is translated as CASSISGNQPQHF.

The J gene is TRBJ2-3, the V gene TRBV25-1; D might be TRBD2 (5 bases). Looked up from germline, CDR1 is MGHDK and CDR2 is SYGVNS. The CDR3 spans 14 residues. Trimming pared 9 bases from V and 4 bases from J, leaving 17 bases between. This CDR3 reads CASSDSRFPDTQYF. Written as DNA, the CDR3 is TGTGCCAGTAGCGATAGTAGATTCCCAGATACGCAGTATTTT.

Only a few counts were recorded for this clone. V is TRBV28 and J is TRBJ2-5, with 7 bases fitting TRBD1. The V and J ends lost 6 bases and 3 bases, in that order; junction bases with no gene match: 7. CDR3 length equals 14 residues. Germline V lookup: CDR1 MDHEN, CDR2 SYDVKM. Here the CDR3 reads CASSSPTGEETQYF. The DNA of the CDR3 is TGTGCCAGCAGCTCCCCTACAGGGGAAGAGACCCAGTACTTC.